This T cell receptor beta chain came from a study of blood T cell repertoires in COVID-19. The repertoire was sequenced with immunoSEQ multiplex PCR; TCRdb's copy has only in-frame clones and lacks some. The table has approximately 52,000 clones, less than 95% seen once. The CDR3 sequence is 18 residues long. The germline gives CDR1 SEHNR, CDR2 FQNEAQ (reference sequence). J lost 0 bases, V lost 0 bases, and 6 bases had no gene match. What was sequenced was peripheral blood. This sequence joins TRBV7-9 and TRBJ1-1, with 11 bases identical to TRBD1. This clonotype was sampled from a man over 45 with acute or convalescent COVID-19. CDR3 amino acids: CASSLAGQGVQMNTEAFF. DNA for the CDR3: TGTGCCAGCAGCTTAGCGGGACAGGGGGTCCAGATGAACACTGAAGCTTTCTTT.